The sequence of this T cell receptor beta chain was determined in a study of T-cell reconstitution after alpha-beta-depleted transplantation in children. V shed 4 bases, J shed 4 bases, and the junction held 5 bases outside the gene matches. Per the germline V gene, CDR1 is SGHRS and CDR2 is YFSETQ. The length of the CDR3 is 14 residues. A TCRbeta library incorporating unique molecular identifiers was prepared. Each CDR3 protein gets one entry after TCRdb re-called the PCR reads with MiXCR. Among roughly 500,000 distinct CDR3 sequences, less than 35% were seen once, and the ten largest hold 2% to 3%.

The sample was PBMCs from the stem cell graft donor, taken from the stem cell graft. The clonotype was recovered from a human donor who donated a stem cell graft to a child with aplastic anemia. The rearrangement joins TRBV5-1 to TRBJ2-7, with TRBD1 identical over 10 bases. CDR3 region: CASSTRQGAYEQYF. CDR3 DNA: TGCGCCAGCAGCACCCGACAGGGGGCTTACGAGCAGTACTTC.